A selection of T cell receptor beta chains follows, all from one sample in a study of T cell responses to AZD1222 COVID-19 vaccine. Produced via immunoSEQ multiplex PCR; TCRdb's table is partial and in-frame only. The table shows about 150,000 clones, with 88% occurring only once. Sample: peripheral blood, taken on day 0 of AZD1222 vaccination. These receptors originate from an adult in good health. Both conserved end residues are part of each CDR3. A D gene is named only where the DNA matches it firmly. Clone size is given for some rows only: seen once, a few or many times, or a class if the clone is expanded.

.,TRBJ1-3,TRBD1,TRBV6-5,TGTGCCAGCAGCCAGGGACAGGGGGGAGGAAACACCATATATTTT,CASSQGQGGGNTIYF
.,TRBJ1-5,.,TRBV4-1,TGCGCCAGCAGCCAAGATTCCATCGGCACAGAAAGCAATCAGCCCCAGCATTTT,CASSQDSIGTESNQPQHF
.,TRBJ1-5,.,TRBV6-5,TGTGCCAGCAGTTACTCGTACACAAAGCAGCCCCAGCATTTT,CASSYSYTKQPQHF
.,TRBJ2-1,.,TRBV10-3,TGTGCCATCAGTGAGTCGGCGGCGGACTCGTTCTTC,CAISESAADSFF
.,TRBJ2-3,TRBD2,TRBV5-1,TGCGCCAGCAGCTTGGTTGGGACTAGGGGTATCGCAGATACGCAGTATTTT,CASSLVGTRGIADTQYF
once,TRBJ2-7,.,TRBV14,TGTGCCAGCAGCCAACGCCTACCAGGACGCGAGCAGTACTTC,CASSQRLPGREQYF
once,TRBJ1-5,.,TRBV7-2,TGTGCCAGCAGCTTAGCGGTAACCCCGGGCCATCAGCCCCAGCATTTT,CASSLAVTPGHQPQHF
.,TRBJ2-2,TRBD1,TRBV29-1,TGCAGCGTGGCAGGACAGGGGGCATTCACCGGGGAGCTGTTTTTT,CSVAGQGAFTGELFF
.,TRBJ2-7,.,TRBV7-2,TGTGCCAGCAGTTACGACGGTATGGGGTCGTACGAGCAGTACTTC,CASSYDGMGSYEQYF
.,TRBJ1-3,TRBD1,TRBV6-1,TGTGCCAGCAGTGAAGCTGCGACAGGGGATAGGATCGCAAACACCATATATTTT,CASSEAATGDRIANTIYF
once,TRBJ1-5,.,TRBV28,TGTGCCAGCAGTTCAATCAGTCGGACTTATAGCAATCAGCCCCAGCATTTT,CASSSISRTYSNQPQHF
.,TRBJ2-1,.,TRBV6-2/TRBV6-3,TGTGCCAGCAGTTACTCGGAGGGGGCAAGCAATGAGCAGTTCTTC,CASSYSEGASNEQFF
.,TRBJ1-4,.,TRBV24-1,TGTGCCACCAGTGATTGGGGACTAAGAAAACTGTTTTTT,CATSDWGLRKLFF
.,TRBJ2-5,.,TRBV9,TGTGCCAGCAGCGTAGCTCCCAGATTTCAAGAGACCCAGTACTTC,CASSVAPRFQETQYF
.,TRBJ1-2,TRBD1,TRBV18,TGTGCCAGCTCTCCAGACCGCCCAGGGGGCTATGGCTACACCTTC,CASSPDRPGGYGYTF
.,TRBJ2-1,.,TRBV7-2,TGTGCCAGCAGCATCTGGACAGAACAGTTCTTC,CASSIWTEQFF
.,TRBJ1-2,.,TRBV6-5,TGTGCCAGCATGGGCACTAACTATGGCTACACCTTC,CASMGTNYGYTF
.,TRBJ1-5,.,TRBV19,TGTGCCAGTAGTGGGCGAAACAATCAGCCCCAGCATTTT,CASSGRNNQPQHF
.,TRBJ1-2,.,TRBV28,TGTGCCAGCATGATTACCGGACCGACGGGTGGCTACACCTTC,CASMITGPTGGYTF
.,TRBJ2-3,TRBD2,TRBV23-1,TGCGCCAGCAACACACTAGCGGGGGTTACAGATACGCAGTATTTT,CASNTLAGVTDTQYF
.,TRBJ2-3,TRBD2,TRBV12-5,TGTGCTAGTGGTCCAACGGGACTAGCAACCGATACGCAGTATTTT,CASGPTGLATDTQYF
.,TRBJ1-2,.,TRBV9,TGTGCCAGCAGCGTAGACCCAGGTGGCTATGGCTACACCTTC,CASSVDPGGYGYTF
.,TRBJ1-5,.,TRBV7-8,TGTGCCAGCAGCTTAGGACAGAATCAGCCCCAGCATTTT,CASSLGQNQPQHF
.,TRBJ2-3,.,TRBV19,TGTGCCAGTAGTTCCAGTATTATCAGTGGCACAGATACGCAGTATTTT,CASSSSIISGTDTQYF
.,TRBJ1-6,.,TRBV5-4,TGTGCCAGCAGCTTGGTCGGCACCAATTCACCCCTCCACTTT,CASSLVGTNSPLHF
.,TRBJ2-7,.,TRBV6-2/TRBV6-3,TGTGCCAGCAGTTACTCCCCAGGGACTTACTCCTACGAGCAGTACTTC,CASSYSPGTYSYEQYF
.,TRBJ1-3,TRBD1,TRBV5-1,TGCGCCAGCAGCCTCGGACAGGGTGACACCATATATTTT,CASSLGQGDTIYF
once,TRBJ2-1,.,TRBV15,TGTGCCACCAGCAGGGCCGAGGGTGAGCAGTTCTTC,CATSRAEGEQFF
.,TRBJ1-2,.,TRBV12-3/TRBV12-4,TGTGCCAGCAGTCAAACAGCTAACTATGGCTACACCTTC,CASSQTANYGYTF
.,TRBJ1-2,.,TRBV6-5,TGTGCCAGCAGTTACTCGAGAGGGAAAGGGTTCTATGGCTACACCTTC,CASSYSRGKGFYGYTF
.,TRBJ1-1,.,TRBV13,TGTGCCAGCAGCTCCCGGTCTAATACTAGAGCTTTCTTT,CASSSRSNTRAFF
.,TRBJ1-5,TRBD1,TRBV9,TGTGCCAGCACCCAGACAGGGGGATCCTATAGCAATCAGCCCCAGCATTTT,CASTQTGGSYSNQPQHF
.,TRBJ2-2,.,TRBV6-6,TGTGCCAGCAAAAGTAGCCCCGGGCCCGGGGAGCTGTTTTTT,CASKSSPGPGELFF
once,TRBJ1-1,.,TRBV12-3/TRBV12-4,TGTGCCAGCAAAAGTGCCATGAACACTGAAGCTTTCTTT,CASKSAMNTEAFF
.,TRBJ2-7,TRBD1,TRBV5-1,TGCGCCAGCAGCCCAGAGGGACAGGGGTTCTACGAGCAGTACTTC,CASSPEGQGFYEQYF
.,TRBJ1-3,.,TRBV9,TGTGCCACCGGGGGCTTATCTGGAAACACCATATATTTT,CATGGLSGNTIYF
once,TRBJ1-5,TRBD1,TRBV4-1,TGCGCCAGCAGCCACGTCCCGGGACAGGGGTTCGTCAATCAGCCCCAGCATTTT,CASSHVPGQGFVNQPQHF
.,TRBJ1-4,.,TRBV2,TGTGCCAGCAGTGCTCAGAATGAAAAACTGTTTTTT,CASSAQNEKLFF
.,TRBJ2-7,TRBD1,TRBV6-5,TGTGCCAGCAGGATAGGGACAGTGAGCTCCTACGAGCAGTACTTC,CASRIGTVSSYEQYF
.,TRBJ1-2,.,TRBV2,TGTGCCAGCAACAACCACAGGTTCTCGAATGGCTACACCTTC,CASNNHRFSNGYTF
.,TRBJ2-7,TRBD1,TRBV10-3,TGTGCCATCAGTACCGGGACAGGGGGGTCCTACGAGCAGTACTTC,CAISTGTGGSYEQYF
.,TRBJ2-7,.,TRBV6-2/TRBV6-3,TGTGCCAGCAGCCTCCGCAGGGGTGGGACCTACGAGCAGTACTTC,CASSLRRGGTYEQYF
.,TRBJ1-2,.,TRBV5-1,TGCGCCAGCAGCTTGGCCGGGGATCCTTCTGGTGGCTACACCTTC,CASSLAGDPSGGYTF